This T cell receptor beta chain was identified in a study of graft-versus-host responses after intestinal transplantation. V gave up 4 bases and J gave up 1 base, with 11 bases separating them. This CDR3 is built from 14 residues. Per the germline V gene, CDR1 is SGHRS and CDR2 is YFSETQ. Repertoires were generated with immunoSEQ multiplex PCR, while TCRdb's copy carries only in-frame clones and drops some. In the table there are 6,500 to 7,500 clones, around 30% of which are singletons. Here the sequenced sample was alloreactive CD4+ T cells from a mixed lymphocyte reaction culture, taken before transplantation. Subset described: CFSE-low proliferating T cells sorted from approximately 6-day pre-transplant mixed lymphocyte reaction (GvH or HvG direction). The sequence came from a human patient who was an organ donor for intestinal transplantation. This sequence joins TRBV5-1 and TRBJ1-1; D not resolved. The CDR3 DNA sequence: TGCGCCAGCAGCATTTACGGGAGGAACACTGAAGCTTTCTTT. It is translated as CASSIYGRNTEAFF.